The 12 T cell receptor beta chains below come from one sample, sequenced in a study of T cells in Graves' hyperthyroidism and ophthalmopathy. The investigators amplified TCR beta CDR3 regions from RNA transcripts. Researchers ran a first-round RT-PCR on the TCR CDR3 using the HTBI primer set. MiXCR, run by TCRdb on the multiplex PCR reads, gives a single entry per CDR3 protein. The table includes just under 750,000 distinct CDR3 sequences, approximately 40% detected once. The sequencing sample was made of blood. The source is a woman in her thirties or forties with Graves' hyperthyroidism.

This clonotype was seen at least ten times. The chain carries TRBV5-6 and TRBJ1-2; TRBD1 aligns across 7 bases. The V gene's germline CDR1 is SGHDT and CDR2 YYEEEE. Losses at the gene ends were 1 base for V and 5 bases for J; bases not matched to a gene: 5. There are 14 residues in the CDR3. The CDR3 nucleotides are TGTGCCAGCAGCTTGAAGGGACAGAAATATGGCTACACCTTC. This translates into CASSLKGQKYGYTF.

At least ten counts were recorded for this clonotype. J is TRBJ2-2 and V is TRBV7-9; D possibly matches TRBD1 or TRBD2 (5 bases each). Germline CDR1 reads SEHNR; CDR2 reads FQNEAQ (reference sequence). The length of the CDR3 is 17 residues. Trimming cost V 5 bases and J 2 bases, with 18 bases left between them. CDR3 in DNA: TGTGCCAGCAGCGCGACCTGGGACGGACTCAACACCGGGGAGCTGTTTTTT. Translated: CASSATWDGLNTGELFF. Using reference TRBV7-9 and TRBJ2-2 for the parts outside the CDR3, the full variable domain is DTGVSQNPRHKITKRGQNVTFRCDPISEHNRLYWYRQTLGQGPEFLTYFQNEAQLEKSRLLSDRFSAERPKGSFSTLEIQRTEQGDSAMYLCASSATWDGLNTGELFFGEGSRLTVL.

Only a few counts were recorded for this clonotype. One end of the junction does not line up with germline, which may come from a read error. The V and J genes are TRBV4-3 and TRBJ1-4; D uncertain. CDR1 and CDR2 from the germline V gene are LGHNA and YSLEER. This CDR3 is 15 amino acids long. The CDR3 sequence is CASTQSRQTGEKLFF. The CDR3 DNA is TGCGCCAGCACCCAATCTCGGCAGACGGGTGAAAAACTGTTTTTT.

This clonotype was counted between two and nine times. The V call is TRBV10-3, the J call TRBJ2-6; D is unresolved. V was pared by 8 bases and J by 7 bases, with 12 bases between. This CDR3 spans 13 amino acids. CDR1 is ENHRY, CDR2 SYGVKD, per germline. The CDR3 DNA sequence: TGTGCCATCCTGGGCGCGCAAGCCAACGTCCTGACTTTC. Amino acid sequence: CAILGAQANVLTF.

The chain joins TRBV5-1 to TRBJ1-1; D unresolved. Trimming left V 4 bases short and J 5 bases short, with 21 bases between. The CDR3 runs to 16 residues. The germline V gene encodes CDR1 SGHRS and CDR2 YFSETQ. The CDR3 is CASSLLTEQRKTEAFF. As DNA, the CDR3 is TGCGCCAGCAGCCTCCTCACGGAACAGCGGAAAACTGAAGCTTTCTTT.

This rearrangement joins TRBV15 to TRBJ1-2, with unresolved D. Trimming cost V 3 bases and J 2 bases, with 10 bases left between them. CDR1 is LNHNV and CDR2 is YYDKDF in the germline V gene (reference sequence). The CDR3 is made up of 14 amino acids. CDR3 in amino acids: CATSSLNSNYGYTF. In nucleotides, the CDR3 is TGTGCCACCAGCAGTTTAAACAGCAACTATGGCTACACCTTC.

The CDR3 spells CASRDLGRYSNQPQHF. In DNA, the CDR3 is TGTGCCAGCAGGGACCTAGGGCGATATAGCAATCAGCCCCAGCATTTT. The chain has TRBV2 and TRBJ1-5; D remains ambiguous. V was clipped by 6 bases and J by 0 bases, with 15 bases between them. The CDR3 contains 16 residues. Germline CDR1 and CDR2: SNHLY and FYNNEI.

This rearrangement joins TRBV20-1 to TRBJ1-2, with a tentative D call TRBD1 (5 bases). The germline V and J ends were trimmed by 5 bases and 4 bases, with 14 bases remaining between them. This CDR3 contains 13 residues. In germline, CDR1 is DFQATT, CDR2 SNEGSKA (reference sequence). The CDR3 DNA is TGCAGTGCTCGGTTGGGGGGTGGCTATGGCTACACCTTC. Translation: CSARLGGGYGYTF.

This clonotype has at least ten counts. V usage is TRBV20-1 and J usage is TRBJ2-5; 10 bases line up with TRBD1. This CDR3 is built from 16 residues. V shed 5 bases, J shed 0 bases, and the junction held 9 bases outside the gene matches. Germline values: CDR1 DFQATT, CDR2 SNEGSKA (reference sequence). The CDR3 sequence is CSARPRQGAHQETQYF. Written as DNA, the CDR3 is TGCAGTGCTCGTCCTAGACAGGGGGCACACCAAGAGACCCAGTACTTC.

This clonotype came up many times. The genes are TRBV29-1 and TRBJ1-3; no definite D call. Trimming shortened V by 3 bases and J by 4 bases, and 13 bases separated the two germline ends. The CDR3 has 14 amino acids. Germline V gene data show CDR1 as SQVTM and CDR2 as ANQGSEA. CDR3 DNA sequence: TGCAGCGTTGACGACGGGGATAGAGGAAACACCATATATTTT. Translating gives CSVDDGDRGNTIYF.

The chain carries TRBV19 and TRBJ1-5; TRBD1 might be the D (5 bases). Per the germline V gene, CDR1 is LNHDA and CDR2 is SQIVND (reference sequence). Trimming removed 11 bases from V and 3 bases from J, with 20 bases in between. The length of the CDR3 is 15 residues. CDR3 DNA: TGTGCCGGCAGTTTGGGGCAGGGCACCAATCAGCCCCAGCATTTT. The encoded protein is CAGSLGQGTNQPQHF.

CDR3 DNA sequence: TGCAGTGCTATACCAGGGGGATACGGCGAGCCCCAGTACTTC. It codes for CSAIPGGYGEPQYF. This rearrangement joins TRBV20-1 to TRBJ2-5, with TRBD1 identical over 7 bases. The V segment lost 4 bases and the J segment 9 bases; nucleotides outside the gene matches: 14. The CDR3 spans 14 residues. In germline, CDR1 is DFQATT, CDR2 SNEGSKA (reference sequence).